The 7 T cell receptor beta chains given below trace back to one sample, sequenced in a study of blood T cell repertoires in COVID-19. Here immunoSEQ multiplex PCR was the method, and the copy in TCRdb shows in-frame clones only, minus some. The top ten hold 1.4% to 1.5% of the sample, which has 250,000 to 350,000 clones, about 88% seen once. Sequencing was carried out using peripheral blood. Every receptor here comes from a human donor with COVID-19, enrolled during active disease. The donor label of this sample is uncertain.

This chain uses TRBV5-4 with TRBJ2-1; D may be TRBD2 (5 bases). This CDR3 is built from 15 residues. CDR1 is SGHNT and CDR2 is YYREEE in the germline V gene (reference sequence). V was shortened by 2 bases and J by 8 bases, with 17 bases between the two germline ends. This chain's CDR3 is CASSFQLGRPDEQFF. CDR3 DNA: TGTGCCAGCAGCTTCCAACTAGGTCGGCCAGATGAGCAGTTCTTC.

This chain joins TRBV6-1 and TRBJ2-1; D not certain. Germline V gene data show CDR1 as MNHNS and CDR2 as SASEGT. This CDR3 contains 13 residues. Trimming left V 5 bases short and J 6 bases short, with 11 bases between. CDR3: CASSSASRNEQFF. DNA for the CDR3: TGTGCCAGCAGTTCCGCTAGTCGCAATGAGCAGTTCTTC.

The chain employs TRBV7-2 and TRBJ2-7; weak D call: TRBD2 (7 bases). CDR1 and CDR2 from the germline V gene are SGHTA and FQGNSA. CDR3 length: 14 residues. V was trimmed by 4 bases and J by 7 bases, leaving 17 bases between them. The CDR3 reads CASSYPNGGQEQYF. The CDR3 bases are TGTGCCAGCAGCTACCCTAACGGGGGGCAAGAGCAGTACTTC.

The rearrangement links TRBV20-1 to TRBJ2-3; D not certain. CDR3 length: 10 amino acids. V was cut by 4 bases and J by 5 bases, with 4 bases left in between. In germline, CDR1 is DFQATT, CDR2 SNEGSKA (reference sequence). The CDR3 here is CSAIIDTQYF. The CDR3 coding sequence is TGCAGTGCTATAATAGATACGCAGTATTTT.

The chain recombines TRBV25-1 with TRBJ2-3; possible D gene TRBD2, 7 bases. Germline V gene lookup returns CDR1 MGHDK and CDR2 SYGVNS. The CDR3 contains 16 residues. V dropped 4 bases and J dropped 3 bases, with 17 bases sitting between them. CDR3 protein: CASSGRGGLVTDTQYF. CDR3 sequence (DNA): TGTGCCAGCAGTGGGAGGGGGGGATTGGTAACAGATACGCAGTATTTT.

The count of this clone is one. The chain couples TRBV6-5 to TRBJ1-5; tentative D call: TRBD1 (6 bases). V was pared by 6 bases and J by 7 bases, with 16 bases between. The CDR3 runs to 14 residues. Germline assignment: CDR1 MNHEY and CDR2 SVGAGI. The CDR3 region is CASRPRQVTQPQHF. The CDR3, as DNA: TGTGCCAGCAGGCCCCGACAGGTCACGCAGCCCCAGCATTTT.

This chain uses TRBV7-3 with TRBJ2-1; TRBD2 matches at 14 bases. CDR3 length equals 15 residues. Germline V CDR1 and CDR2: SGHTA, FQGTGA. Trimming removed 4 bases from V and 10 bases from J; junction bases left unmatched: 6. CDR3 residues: CASSSGLAGVGEQFF. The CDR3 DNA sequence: TGTGCCAGCAGCTCGGGACTAGCGGGAGTTGGCGAGCAGTTCTTC.